This TCR beta chain appears in the sequencing data of a study of T-cell memory formation after mild COVID-19. Study-wide context: Clusters of TCRs were largely donor specific.

Libraries for TCRalpha and TCRbeta carried sample barcodes and unique molecular identifiers via 5'RACE. A single record per CDR3 protein comes from TCRdb applying MiXCR to the 5' RACE reads. The repertoire has approximately 48,000 distinct CDR3 sequences, about 7.3% of them found once; the top ten carry roughly 1.4%. In this sample, this clonotype turned up many times. The antigen remains undetermined. The length of the CDR3 is 16 residues. V shed 0 bases and J 4 bases; nucleotides not matched to a gene: 5. Germline lookup yields CDR1 SGHRS and CDR2 YFSETQ. General study points: Contracting CD8+ clones were enriched in EMRA, CD4+ mainly in CM and EM.

The rearrangement uses TRBV5-1 and TRBJ2-3; 10 nucleotides line up with TRBD1. The TCR was taken from a young man who had mild COVID-19 (a few samples of this study predate the infection). Cell type and time point are not known. Sequencing was done on a sample of PBMCs or a T cell subset sorted from them (not recorded which). CDR3 sequence (DNA): TGCGCCAGCAGCTTGGAAGGGACAGGGGAGGCAGATACGCAGTATTTT. This gives the protein CASSLEGTGEADTQYF.